The entry below gives a single T cell receptor (beta chain) sequence along with its context. The antigen remains unidentified. The sample belongs to a study of T cell repertoires in cytomegalovirus infection. For the study at large: Evidence of both CMV infection and a matching HLA type came from public TCR beta signatures.

This CDR3 is 19 amino acids long. Deletions cut 0 bases from V and 0 bases from J, with 17 bases between. Germline values: CDR1 MNHEY, CDR2 SVGEGT. MiXCR, run by TCRdb on the reads, gives a single entry per CDR3 protein. Of roughly 80,000 distinct CDR3 sequences listed, more than 20% are singletons. This chain links TRBV6-2 or TRBV6-3 with TRBJ2-2; D is unclear. The sequence derives from a human donor in good health (CMV status not recorded). Some clones in this sample may be carry-over from other donors' samples. The sequencing here drew on CD8+ T cells from cultured PBMCs, taken from culture after CMV antigen stimulation. CDR3 bases: TGTGCCAGCAGTTACTCGATGATGGCGGCTCTCGCGAACACCGGGGAGCTGTTTTTT. Translating it yields CASSYSMMAALANTGELFF.